This record looks at one TCR beta chain sequence and its context. Its antigen is as yet unknown. MiXCR, applied by TCRdb to the reads, yields one record per CDR3 protein. Of about 350,000 distinct CDR3 sequences in the sample, about 35% were seen once. J lost 3 bases, V lost 1 base, and 6 bases had no gene match. The CDR3 consists of 16 residues. Per the germline V gene, CDR1 is PRHDT and CDR2 is FYEKMQ (reference sequence). The record originates from a study of T cell repertoires in cytomegalovirus infection. Study context: CMV epitopes, recently identified HLA-C-restricted and well-studied HLA-B-restricted, were used. Matching HLA type, along with CMV infection, was indicated by public TCR beta signatures. Regarding the study as a whole: In two of eight donors, the top clonotype was HLA-C-restricted CMV-specific.

Sequencing was performed on cultured PBMCs, taken from culture after CMV antigen stimulation. This receptor was identified in a human donor in good health (CMV status not recorded). Some clones in this sample may be carry-over from other donors' samples. The chain joins TRBV13 to TRBJ2-3; TRBD2 agrees at 8 bases. This CDR3 is CASSLVVAGTTDTQYF. CDR3 DNA: TGTGCCAGCAGCTTAGTAGTAGCGGGAACGACAGATACGCAGTATTTT.